What follows describes a single TCR beta chain. This receptor's antigen is unknown. Per-base quality was not reported, and no clone a single base away is much larger than it. This sample is drawn from a study of cytomegalovirus exposure and HLA in healthy donors (dated by TCRdb to between 2016 and 2019). Context from the whole study: The 650 to 800 repertoires of the first cohort and the roughly 110 validation repertoires were produced on the same platform, according to a later analysis. The study aimed to test whether cataloging public T cell receptors could reveal signatures of past pathogen exposure. High-throughput TCR immunosequencing, statistical association of individual TCRs with disease status, and machine learning were combined to predict cytomegalovirus infection status. Besides the first cohort of roughly 700 subjects, a separate validation cohort made up of 90 to 150 different subjects was used.

The donors belonged to the validation cohort of about 120 subjects, which was separate from the 666-subject first cohort. Based on the germline V gene (reference sequence), the CDR1 and CDR2 sequences are LNHDA and SQIVND. Trimming accounts for 7 bases at V and 2 bases at J, while the number of junction bases matched to no gene is 7. The CDR3 runs 15 residues from the cysteine to the phenylalanine. This entry keeps only the CDR3 DNA: 45 bases, framed from base 1. Receptor amplification or capture employed the immunoSEQ multiplex PCR assay. The paper's data handling went like this. A statistical classification framework was developed to diagnose cytomegalovirus status using the catalog of TCR beta chain sequences. Not all clones reach the TCRdb copy of this immuneACCESS table, which keeps in-frame sequences only. Checked studies attribute under half of the gap to unresolved V genes and leave the rest unexplained. Clone size and the V and J calls come from that table; the DNA yielded D and trimming. The sample yields fewer than 250,000 clones; about 82% were counted once. Of the sample, over 1.1% is held by the ten largest clones.

What the authors observed across the whole study: In a later analysis, TCRs clustered in the first cohort were found to also tend to co-occur in the approximately 120 validation repertoires, with around 94% of cluster scores above 0. The study gave a list of 150 to 200 TCR beta chains associated with cytomegalovirus. According to the authors, the approach could potentially be generalized to other disease states and immunological phenotypes. While some public TCRs were present in many individuals, most TCR sequences turned up only very rarely across donors. Three of the identified cytomegalovirus-associated TCR beta chains were confirmed in vitro to be specific for cytomegalovirus antigens. The classifier was reported to diagnose cytomegalovirus status with high specificity and sensitivity in both the original and validation cohorts. The validation cohort had no HLA typing available for a later analysis, so co-occurrence within that cohort was assessed over all 120 or so repertoires.

The specimen was PBMCs. This clonotype was sampled from a woman in her late teens or twenties in good health and CMV-seronegative. Rearrangement joined TRBV19 to TRBJ2-3; a stretch of 9 junction bases matches TRBD1. The CDR3 region has the sequence CASTMGDRVTDTQYF. Read as DNA, the sequence is TGTGCCAGTACCATGGGGGACAGGGTCACAGATACGCAGTATTTT.